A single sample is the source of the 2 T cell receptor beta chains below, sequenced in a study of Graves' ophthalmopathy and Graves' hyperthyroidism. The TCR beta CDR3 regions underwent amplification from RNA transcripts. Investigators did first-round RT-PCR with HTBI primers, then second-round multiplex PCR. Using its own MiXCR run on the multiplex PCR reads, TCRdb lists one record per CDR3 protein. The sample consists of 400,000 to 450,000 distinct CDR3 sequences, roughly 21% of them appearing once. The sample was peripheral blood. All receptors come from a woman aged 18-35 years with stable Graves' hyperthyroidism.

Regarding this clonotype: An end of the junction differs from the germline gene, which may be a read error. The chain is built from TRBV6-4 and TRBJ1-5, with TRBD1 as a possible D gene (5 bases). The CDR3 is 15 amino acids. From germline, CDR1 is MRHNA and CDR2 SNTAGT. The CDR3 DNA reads TGTGCGAGCAGAACCGACAGTGGCGACAATCAGCCCCAGCATTTT. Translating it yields CASRTDSGDNQPQHF.

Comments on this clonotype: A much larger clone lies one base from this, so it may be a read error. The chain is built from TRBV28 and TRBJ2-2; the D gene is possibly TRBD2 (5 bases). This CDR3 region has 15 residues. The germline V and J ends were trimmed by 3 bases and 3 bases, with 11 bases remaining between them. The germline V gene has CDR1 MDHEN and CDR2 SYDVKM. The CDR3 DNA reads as TGTGCCAGCAGTTTGAGGACTTTATACACCGGGGAGCTGTTTTTT. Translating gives CASSLRTLYTGELFF.